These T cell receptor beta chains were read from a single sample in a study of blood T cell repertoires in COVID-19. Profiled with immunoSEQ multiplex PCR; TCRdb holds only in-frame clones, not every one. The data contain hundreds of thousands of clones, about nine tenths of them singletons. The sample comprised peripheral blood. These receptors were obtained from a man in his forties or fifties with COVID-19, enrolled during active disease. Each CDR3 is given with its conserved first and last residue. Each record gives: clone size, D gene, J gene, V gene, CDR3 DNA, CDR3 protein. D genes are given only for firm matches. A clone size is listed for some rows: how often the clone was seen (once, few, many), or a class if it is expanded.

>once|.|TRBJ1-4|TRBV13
TGTGCCAGCAGCCCGGGAGGGGTTAATGAAAAACTGTTTTTT
CASSPGGVNEKLFF
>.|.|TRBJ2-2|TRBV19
TGTGCCAGTAGTGCGGGGAGGAACACCGGGGAGCTGTTTTTT
CASSAGRNTGELFF
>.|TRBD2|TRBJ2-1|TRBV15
TGTGCCACCAGCAGAGCAACCGGGACTAGCCCCAATGAGCAGTTCTTC
CATSRATGTSPNEQFF
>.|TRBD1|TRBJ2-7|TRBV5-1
TGCGCCAGCAGCTTGGGTGGGACAGGAGCCTACGAGCAGTACTTC
CASSLGGTGAYEQYF
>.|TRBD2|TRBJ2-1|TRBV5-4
TGTGCCAGCATCCCAACGGGGGGGCCGGGGGGCGAGCAGTTCTTC
CASIPTGGPGGEQFF
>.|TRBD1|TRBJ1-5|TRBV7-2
TGTGCCAGCAGCTTAGGCGGCAGGGGGTTTAATCAGCCCCAGCATTTT
CASSLGGRGFNQPQHF
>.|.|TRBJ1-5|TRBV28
TGTGCCAGCAGCTACCCAGGGCTTCGGGGGGGCTTGGATCAGCCCCAGCATTTT
CASSYPGLRGGLDQPQHF
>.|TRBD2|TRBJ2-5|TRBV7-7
TGTGCTAGCAGCTCTGGGACTAGCGGGAGGGGGACGGGAGAGACCCAGTACTTC
CASSSGTSGRGTGETQYF
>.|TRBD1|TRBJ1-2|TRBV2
TGTGCCAGCAGAGCTACAGGACAGGTCGATGGCTACACCTTC
CASRATGQVDGYTF
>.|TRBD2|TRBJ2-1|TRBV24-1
TGTGCCACCAGTGATTTAGGAGCGGGGGGGCGGGATGAGCAGTTCTTC
CATSDLGAGGRDEQFF
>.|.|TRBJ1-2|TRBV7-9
TGTGCCAGCAGCTTAGGTCATGGTATAGGGAGTGGCTACACCTTC
CASSLGHGIGSGYTF
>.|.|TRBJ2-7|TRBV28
TGTGCCAGCAGTTCTTTGGGCCGAAGCTCCTACGAGCAGTACTTC
CASSSLGRSSYEQYF
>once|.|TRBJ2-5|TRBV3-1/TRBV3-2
TGTGCCAGCAGCCAAGAGGTCGGGGAGACCCAGTACTTC
CASSQEVGETQYF
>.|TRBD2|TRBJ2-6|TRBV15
TGTGCCACCAGCAGAGACCTAGGGACTAGCGGTGATCTCTGGGCCAACGTCCTGACTTTC
CATSRDLGTSGDLWANVLTF
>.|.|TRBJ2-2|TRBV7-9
TGTGCCAGCAGCTTATTCGAGGGGGCCGGGGAGCTGTTTTTT
CASSLFEGAGELFF
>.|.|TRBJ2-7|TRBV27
TGTGCCAGCAGTTCCTCGACAGGCCCCTACGAGCAGTACTTC
CASSSSTGPYEQYF
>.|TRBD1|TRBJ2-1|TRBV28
TGTGCCAGCAGTTTTTTGGGACAGGGGGTACACTATGAGCAGTTCTTC
CASSFLGQGVHYEQFF
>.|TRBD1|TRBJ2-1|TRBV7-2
TGTGCCAGCAGCTTAATCGGGACAGACAATGAGCAGTTCTTC
CASSLIGTDNEQFF
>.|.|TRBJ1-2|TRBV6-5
TGTGCCAGCAGCTTCGAGGGATTGGATGGCTACACCTTC
CASSFEGLDGYTF
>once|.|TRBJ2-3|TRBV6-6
TGTGCCAGCAGACTTGGGGGTGGAGGGGCCACAGATACGCAGTATTTT
CASRLGGGGATDTQYF
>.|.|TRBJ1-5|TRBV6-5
TGTGCCAGCAATTCGGGGGATCGAGGTAATCAGCCCCAGCATTTT
CASNSGDRGNQPQHF
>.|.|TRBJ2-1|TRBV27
TGTGCCAGCAGTCTTCAGGGTTTCGGGTCCTACAATGAGCAGTTCTTC
CASSLQGFGSYNEQFF
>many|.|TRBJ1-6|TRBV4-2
TGTGCCAGCAGCCAAGGGGGCGATTCACCCCTCCACTTT
CASSQGGDSPLHF
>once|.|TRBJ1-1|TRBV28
TGTGCCAGCAGTCCCCACCAGGGGATGAACACTGAAGCTTTCTTT
CASSPHQGMNTEAFF
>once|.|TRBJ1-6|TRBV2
TGTGCCAGCAGTCTAAGGCCTAACCTGGACAGTTATAATTCACCCCTCCACTTT
CASSLRPNLDSYNSPLHF
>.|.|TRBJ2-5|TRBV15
TGTGCCACCAGCAGTTCCATTCAAGAGACCCAGTACTTC
CATSSSIQETQYF
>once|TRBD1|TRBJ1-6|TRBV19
TGTGCCAGTAGAGACAGGGTGCTATATTCACCCCTCCACTTT
CASRDRVLYSPLHF
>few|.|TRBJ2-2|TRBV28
TGTGCCAGCAGCTCCGGGACAACCGGGGAGCTGTTTTTT
CASSSGTTGELFF